The 7 T cell receptor beta chains below come from one sample, sequenced in a study of blood T cells in healthy people across ages. Next came a second PCR, run for about 6 to 11 cycles, which used a sample-barcoded 5' primer along with a J-beta primer mix. TCRdb redid the calling of the 5' RACE reads with MiXCR, one entry per CDR3 protein. This sample has fewer than 1,200,000 distinct CDR3 sequences, with around 25% found just once. Another study also made use of these data, one on T cells of mothers and their children.

Sequencing was carried out using blood. The receptors were sampled from a girl aged 2 to 9 in good health.

V usage is TRBV27 and J usage is TRBJ2-1; D might be TRBD2 (6 bases). V was clipped by 7 bases and J by 4 bases, with 17 bases between them. From germline, CDR1 is MNHEY and CDR2 SMNVEV (reference sequence). The CDR3 sequence is 15 residues long. The DNA of the CDR3 is TGTGCCAGCAAATTAGCGGAGGGGAGTTACAATGAGCAGTTCTTC. Its translation is CASKLAEGSYNEQFF.

This clonotype was seen a few times. V usage is TRBV29-1 and J usage is TRBJ2-3, with 7 bases lining up with TRBD1. With 7 bases clipped from V and 1 base from J, the junction kept 2 bases outside the gene matches. The CDR3 loop spans 12 amino acids. Per germline, CDR1 SQVTM and CDR2 ANQGSEA. In DNA form, the CDR3 reads TGCAGCGCTACAGGGGGCACAGATACGCAGTATTTT. Protein sequence: CSATGGTDTQYF.

This clonotype came up a few times. The CDR3 protein is CASSDRGYNEQFF. The CDR3 coding sequence is TGTGCCAGCAGTGACAGGGGATACAATGAGCAGTTCTTC. The V and J genes are TRBV6-6 and TRBJ2-1; 8 nucleotides match TRBD1. V shed 5 bases, J shed 4 bases, and the junction held 1 base outside the gene matches. Germline V lookup: CDR1 MNHNY, CDR2 SVGAGI (reference sequence). The CDR3 is 13 amino acids.

This chain connects TRBV20-1 to TRBJ2-3, with D maybe TRBD2 (6 bases). Trimming left V 4 bases short and J 8 bases short, with 7 bases between. Germline V gene lookup returns CDR1 DFQATT and CDR2 SNEGSKA (reference sequence). This CDR3 region has 10 residues. As DNA, the CDR3 is TGCAGTGCTATTAGCGGTACGCAGTATTTT. Residues: CSAISGTQYF.

This clonotype was observed a handful of times. The V and J genes are TRBV2 and TRBJ2-5; D is ambiguous. The CDR3 is 13 amino acids. Germline V gene sequence: CDR1 SNHLY, CDR2 FYNNEI. Trimming left V 4 bases short and J 1 base short, with 7 bases between. The CDR3 region has the DNA TGTGCCAGCAGTGGTATAGCCCAAGAGACCCAGTACTTC. It is translated as CASSGIAQETQYF.

This clonotype has a handful of counts. The rearrangement uses TRBV29-1 and TRBJ2-1; 11 bases align to TRBD1. The V segment lost 7 bases and the J segment 4 bases; nucleotides outside the gene matches: 27. The CDR3 covers 21 residues. Germline V gene data show CDR1 as SQVTM and CDR2 as ANQGSEA. The CDR3 protein is CSAGTETIGVVGTGGYNEQFF. CDR3 coding DNA: TGCAGCGCGGGGACAGAAACAATTGGGGTTGTGGGGACAGGGGGGTACAATGAGCAGTTCTTC.

The chain joins TRBV7-8 to TRBJ2-5; D might be TRBD2 (6 bases). Matching the DNA end better, TRBJ2-7 makes the J call doubtful. CDR1 SGHVS and CDR2 FQNEAQ come from the germline V gene. This CDR3 comprises 16 residues. The CDR3 protein is CASSLDPGRGVYEQYF. The CDR3 DNA sequence: TGTGCCAGCAGCTTAGACCCCGGGAGAGGCGTTTACGAGCAGTACTTC.